The 30 T cell receptor beta chains listed next were all sequenced from one sample in a study of T cell responses to AZD1222 COVID-19 vaccine. The data were produced by immunoSEQ multiplex PCR, yet TCRdb's version contains in-frame clones alone and is incomplete. The sample yields several thousand clones, approximately 88% seen once. Here the sequenced sample was peripheral blood, taken 28 days after the second AZD1222 dose. These receptors were obtained from an adult who received the AZD1222 COVID-19 vaccine.

This clone has a single count. The rearrangement links TRBV3-1 (or the pseudogene TRBV3-2) to TRBJ1-1; D possibly corresponds to TRBD1 (5 bases). V was trimmed by 0 bases and J by 5 bases, leaving 13 bases between them. Germline V CDR1 and CDR2: LGHDT, YNNKEL (reference sequence). This CDR3 comprises 15 residues. CDR3 in DNA: TGTGCCAGCAGCCAAGACGTTGGGGGAGGGACTGAAGCTTTCTTT. Protein product: CASSQDVGGGTEAFF.

This clone was seen only once. J is TRBJ2-7 and V is TRBV5-1; possibly TRBD1 for D (5 bases). CDR3 length equals 13 residues. Germline V lookup: CDR1 SGHRS, CDR2 YFSETQ. Trimming pared 0 bases from V and 3 bases from J, leaving 7 bases between. The CDR3 loop is CASSLGQNYEQYF. CDR3 DNA sequence: TGCGCCAGCAGCTTGGGACAGAACTACGAGCAGTACTTC.

This chain joins TRBV5-1 and TRBJ1-2; 7 nucleotides align to TRBD1. The CDR3 extends over 16 amino acids. V dropped 3 bases and J dropped 0; count of bases not matched to a gene: 8. Germline V gene data show CDR1 as SGHRS and CDR2 as YFSETQ. The CDR3 sequence is CASSSTGTVTNYGYTF. The CDR3 DNA reads as TGCGCCAGCAGCTCCACCGGGACAGTTACTAACTATGGCTACACCTTC.

This chain links TRBV9 with TRBJ2-5; possible D gene TRBD1, 5 bases. Germline CDR1 and CDR2: SGDLS and YYNGEE. The ends were cut back, 1 base at V and 5 bases at J, with 12 bases in the middle. This CDR3 has 14 amino acids. CDR3 bases: TGTGCCAGCAGCGTATCCAGGGATGGGGAGACCCAGTACTTC. Encoded protein: CASSVSRDGETQYF.

The chain is built from TRBV30 and TRBJ1-1; D unclear. The length of the CDR3 is 12 residues. Germline values: CDR1 GTSNPN, CDR2 SVGIG (reference sequence). Trimming left V 0 bases short and J 8 bases short, with 10 bases between. CDR3 protein: CAWSVIQAEAFF. The CDR3 DNA is TGTGCCTGGAGTGTAATTCAGGCCGAAGCTTTCTTT.

Only a few counts were recorded for this clone. The genes are TRBV10-3 and TRBJ2-7; D uncertain. The CDR3 is made up of 10 amino acids. From germline, CDR1 is ENHRY and CDR2 SYGVKD. V gave up 8 bases and J gave up 5 bases, with 7 bases separating them. The CDR3 reads CAIGNDEQYF. As DNA, the CDR3 is TGTGCCATCGGTAACGACGAGCAGTACTTC.

This chain uses TRBV7-9 with TRBJ1-2, with D uncertain. V was clipped by 5 bases and J by 4 bases, with 17 bases between them. CDR3 size: 15 residues. The germline gives CDR1 SEHNR, CDR2 FQNEAQ (reference sequence). Written as DNA, the CDR3 is TGTGCCAGCAGCCAACGGCGTGATCCCCGCTATGGCTACACCTTC. This codes for CASSQRRDPRYGYTF.

This sequence joins TRBV29-1 and TRBJ1-1; 8 bases map to TRBD1. Germline V gene sequence: CDR1 SQVTM, CDR2 ANQGSEA. Trimming at V came to 3 bases and at J to 3 bases, leaving 9 bases not matched to a gene. CDR3 size: 15 residues. CDR3 DNA sequence: TGCAGCGTTGACGGGGGTCAGGGGGCGTACACTGAAGCTTTCTTT. It specifies CSVDGGQGAYTEAFF.

V is TRBV7-2 and J is TRBJ1-5; D is possibly TRBD1 (5 bases). The V gene lost 1 base and the J gene lost 0 bases, with 13 bases spanning the gap. Germline CDR1 and CDR2: SGHTA and FQGNSA. This CDR3 has 17 residues. The CDR3 protein is CASSLEAGTFSNQPQHF. The CDR3 DNA reads as TGTGCCAGCAGCTTAGAGGCAGGGACTTTTAGCAATCAGCCCCAGCATTTT.

The rearrangement uses TRBV7-2 and TRBJ2-5, with D tentatively TRBD1 or TRBD2 (7 bases each). CDR3 length: 16 amino acids. V was cut by 5 bases and J by 5 bases, with 21 bases left in between. Germline V gene lookup returns CDR1 SGHTA and CDR2 FQGNSA. The CDR3 protein is CASSHTSTQGGETQYF. CDR3 DNA sequence: TGTGCCAGCAGCCACACCTCGACGCAGGGGGGGGAGACCCAGTACTTC.

The chain joins TRBV6-1 to TRBJ2-2; TRBD1 matches at 10 bases. V shed 3 bases, J shed 6 bases, and the junction held 7 bases outside the gene matches. This CDR3 comprises 16 residues. The V gene's germline CDR1 is MNHNS and CDR2 SASEGT. DNA of the CDR3: TGTGCCAGCAGTGAGAGAGGGACAGGGGTGCCCGGGGAGCTGTTTTTT. It is translated as CASSERGTGVPGELFF.

The chain combines TRBV18 with TRBJ2-2; 8 bases agree with TRBD2. The CDR3 totals 18 residues. V was clipped by 4 bases and J by 0 bases; unmatched bases: 10. CDR1 and CDR2 (germline): KGHSH, LQKENI. CDR3 protein: CASSQRLKRESNTGELFF. DNA for the CDR3: TGTGCCAGCTCACAGCGACTAAAGCGGGAGTCGAACACCGGGGAGCTGTTTTTT.

CDR3 residues: CAISDGLLNTEAFF. The DNA for the CDR3 is TGTGCCATCAGTGATGGACTGTTGAACACTGAAGCTTTCTTT. The chain employs TRBV10-3 and TRBJ1-1; D is uncertain. Deletions cut 3 bases from V and 0 bases from J, with 8 bases between. Per the germline V gene, CDR1 is ENHRY and CDR2 is SYGVKD. This CDR3 is built from 14 residues.

The chain carries TRBV5-5 and TRBJ2-7, with 9 bases matching TRBD1. Trimming removed 4 bases from V and 2 bases from J; junction bases left unmatched: 7. CDR3 length equals 15 residues. Germline CDR1 and CDR2: SGHKS and YYEKEE (reference sequence). CDR3 coding DNA: TGTGCCAGCAGCGTCGACAGGGGGAGAACCTACGAGCAGTACTTC. Protein product: CASSVDRGRTYEQYF.

The chain is built from TRBV7-2 and TRBJ1-5, with D possibly being TRBD1 (6 bases). Germline assignment: CDR1 SGHTA and CDR2 FQGNSA. The CDR3 is 14 amino acids. The V end was cut by 4 bases, the J end by 7 bases, with 14 bases between. The CDR3 bases are TGTGCCAGCAGCTCGTCTACAGGGTTGCAGCCCCAGCATTTT. This sequence encodes CASSSSTGLQPQHF.

This rearrangement joins TRBV18 to TRBJ2-3, with TRBD2 identical over 8 bases. This CDR3 is built from 16 residues. V trimming: 6 bases; J trimming: 6 bases; junction bases outside the gene matches: 14. Germline V lookup: CDR1 KGHSH, CDR2 LQKENI. The CDR3 region is CASSPGTSSRGDTQYF. DNA for the CDR3: TGTGCCAGCTCCCCTGGGACTAGTTCTCGGGGGGATACGCAGTATTTT. Together with reference TRBV18 and TRBJ2-3, the CDR3 gives the full variable domain: NAGVMQNPRHLVRRRGQEARLRCSPMKGHSHVYWYRQLPEEGLKFMVYLQKENIIDESGMPKERFSAEFPKEGPSILRIQQVVRGDSAAYFCASSPGTSSRGDTQYFGPGTRLTVL.

The gene calls are TRBV7-6 and TRBJ2-7, with a weak D call TRBD1 (7 bases). Trimming shortened V by 5 bases and J by 0 bases, and 14 bases separated the two germline ends. This CDR3 region has 15 residues. Per germline, CDR1 SGHVS and CDR2 FNYEAQ. The CDR3 DNA reads TGTGCCAGCAGCCCGCTGGAGGGGGCCTCCTACGAGCAGTACTTC. It specifies CASSPLEGASYEQYF. Using reference TRBV7-6 and TRBJ2-7 for the parts outside the CDR3, the full variable domain is GAGVSQSPRYKVTKRGQDVALRCDPISGHVSLYWYRQALGQGPEFLTYFNYEAQQDKSGLPNDRFSAERPEGSISTLTIQRTEQRDSAMYRCASSPLEGASYEQYFGPGTRLTVT.

This clone was detected once. The chain's CDR3 is CAISDMGTNEKLFF. In DNA form, the CDR3 reads TGTGCCATCAGTGACATGGGAACTAATGAAAAACTGTTTTTT. J is TRBJ1-4 and V is TRBV10-3; the D is unclear. Trimming shortened V by 3 bases and J by 1 base, and 6 bases separated the two germline ends. Germline V lookup: CDR1 ENHRY, CDR2 SYGVKD. The CDR3 is made up of 14 amino acids.

The gene calls are TRBV29-1 and TRBJ2-5; D remains ambiguous. V lost 7 bases, J lost 2 bases, and 5 bases lay in between. The CDR3 is 10 amino acids. Germline V gene lookup returns CDR1 SQVTM and CDR2 ANQGSEA. The CDR3 DNA sequence: TGCAGCGCTCAACAAGAGACCCAGTACTTC. Translated, it gives CSAQQETQYF. The complete variable domain, with remaining parts taken from reference TRBV29-1 and TRBJ2-5, reads SAVISQKPSRDICQRGTSLTIQCQVDSQVTMMFWYRQQPGQSLTLIATANQGSEATYESGFVIDKFPISRPNLTFSTLTVSNMSPEDSSIYLCSAQQETQYFGPGTRLLVL.

The rearrangement links TRBV18 to TRBJ1-1, with D unresolved. This CDR3 spans 13 amino acids. With 5 bases removed from V and 3 bases from J, the gap between germline ends came to 10 bases. Germline CDR1 is KGHSH and CDR2 is LQKENI. The CDR3 DNA sequence: TGTGCCAGCTCATTCGCCTGGGACACTGAAGCTTTCTTT. Translated: CASSFAWDTEAFF. The full variable domain, its missing parts supplied by reference TRBV18 and TRBJ1-1, is NAGVMQNPRHLVRRRGQEARLRCSPMKGHSHVYWYRQLPEEGLKFMVYLQKENIIDESGMPKERFSAEFPKEGPSILRIQQVVRGDSAAYFCASSFAWDTEAFFGQGTRLTVV.

The chain is built from TRBV7-8 and TRBJ1-4; tentative D call: TRBD1 (5 bases). V shed 5 bases and J shed 5 bases, with 9 bases lying between them. CDR1 and CDR2 (germline): SGHVS, FQNEAQ. The CDR3 is 13 residues long. As DNA, the CDR3 is TGTGCCAGCAGCCGGGGACGAAATGAAAAACTGTTTTTT. Its translation is CASSRGRNEKLFF.

The chain uses TRBV9 and TRBJ1-2, with a possible D match to TRBD1 (6 bases). The germline CDR1 and CDR2 sequences are SGDLS and YYNGEE. The CDR3 is 14 amino acids. Trimming left V 4 bases short and J 0 bases short, with 10 bases between. CDR3 sequence: CASSRGGSNYGYTF. In DNA form, the CDR3 reads TGTGCCAGCAGCAGAGGGGGTTCTAACTATGGCTACACCTTC.

In DNA, the CDR3 is TGTGCCAGCAGCCAAGGGTTGAGGCAGTTCTTC. It is translated as CASSQGLRQFF. The chain combines TRBV3-1 (or the pseudogene TRBV3-2) with TRBJ2-1; D call uncertain. CDR1 LGHDT and CDR2 YNNKEL come from the germline V gene (reference sequence). CDR3 size: 11 residues. V lost 1 base and J 12 bases, leaving 7 bases between the germline ends.

The J gene is TRBJ1-1, the V gene TRBV5-1; 7 bases map to TRBD1. The CDR3 spans 14 residues. Germline loops: CDR1 SGHRS, CDR2 YFSETQ. Unmatched junction bases numbered 5, after V lost 4 bases and J lost 2 bases. The CDR3 loop reads CASSPGDSNTEAFF. CDR3 coding DNA: TGCGCCAGCAGCCCTGGGGACAGCAACACTGAAGCTTTCTTT.

The chain uses TRBV20-1 and TRBJ1-1; no firm D call. The CDR3 contains 11 residues. V was cut by 0 bases and J by 7 bases, with 6 bases left in between. The germline gives CDR1 DFQATT, CDR2 SNEGSKA (reference sequence). The CDR3 nucleotides read TGCAGTGCTAGAGAAGGGATTGAAGCTTTCTTT. It yields the protein CSAREGIEAFF.

The chain has TRBV7-8 and TRBJ2-1; TRBD2 matches at 12 bases. Germline CDR1 and CDR2: SGHVS and FQNEAQ. V trimming: 5 bases; J trimming: 7 bases; junction bases outside the gene matches: 6. CDR3 length: 15 residues. CDR3 protein: CASSALAGGGNEQFF. CDR3 DNA sequence: TGTGCCAGCAGCGCCCTAGCGGGAGGGGGGAATGAGCAGTTCTTC.

The chain joins TRBV2 to TRBJ1-5; no reliable D call. The CDR3 is 14 amino acids. V shed 6 bases and J shed 0 bases, with 9 bases lying between them. CDR1 is SNHLY, CDR2 FYNNEI, per germline. CDR3 loop: CASRAGYSNQPQHF. In DNA, the CDR3 is TGTGCCAGCAGGGCGGGTTATAGCAATCAGCCCCAGCATTTT.

V is TRBV15 and J is TRBJ1-3; weak D call: TRBD1 (6 bases). V shed 0 bases and J shed 0 bases, with 12 bases lying between them. The CDR3 contains 17 residues. In germline, CDR1 is LNHNV, CDR2 YYDKDF (reference sequence). In nucleotides, the CDR3 is TGTGCCACCAGCAGAGATTTCGGACAGAGCTCTGGAAACACCATATATTTT. It specifies CATSRDFGQSSGNTIYF.

The chain employs TRBV3-1 (or the pseudogene TRBV3-2) and TRBJ1-3, with D uncertain. Germline CDR1 LGHDT, CDR2 YNNKEL (reference sequence). Trimming took 2 bases from V and 0 from J, leaving 5 bases between them. This CDR3 has 14 amino acids. This CDR3 is CASSQSYSGNTIYF. CDR3 coding DNA: TGTGCCAGCAGCCAAAGTTACTCTGGAAACACCATATATTTT.

The CDR3 sequence: CSARDQQTQYF. The CDR3 DNA reads TGCAGTGCTAGAGATCAGCAGACCCAGTACTTC. The gene calls are TRBV20-1 and TRBJ2-5; D unclear. CDR3 length equals 11 residues. The V end lost 0 bases, the J end lost 6 bases, and 5 bases lay between the germline ends. Germline V lookup: CDR1 DFQATT, CDR2 SNEGSKA (reference sequence).